The 22 T cell receptor beta chains in this list originate from one sample, sequenced in a study of cytomegalovirus exposure and HLA in healthy donors. The primer mix had 60 Vbeta and 13 Jbeta primers. The table came from immunoSEQ multiplex PCR; TCRdb's copy has only in-frame clones and leaves some out. In the table there are 100,000 to 150,000 clones, about two thirds of which are singletons. Sequenced input: PBMCs. These receptors came from a woman aged 55-69 years in good health and CMV-seropositive.

V gene TRBV7-3 combines with J gene TRBJ1-1, with a weak D call TRBD1 (5 bases). The CDR3 length is 13 residues. Germline V gene data show CDR1 as SGHTA and CDR2 as FQGTGA. V lost 2 bases, J lost 3 bases, and 7 bases lay in between. The CDR3 region has the DNA TGTGCCAGCAGCTTAGACAGTTACACTGAAGCTTTCTTT. This encodes CASSLDSYTEAFF.

The CDR3 sequence: CASSLGLAGVNEQFF. DNA for the CDR3: TGTGCCAGCAGCTTAGGGCTAGCGGGGGTCAATGAGCAGTTCTTC. The chain uses TRBV7-3 and TRBJ2-1; 10 bases map to TRBD2. Trimming took 2 bases from V and 6 from J; bases not matched to a gene: 4. From germline, CDR1 is SGHTA and CDR2 FQGTGA. This CDR3 contains 15 residues. Combining the CDR3 with reference TRBV7-3 and TRBJ2-1 gives the whole variable domain GAGVSQTPSNKVTEKGKYVELRCDPISGHTALYWYRQSLGQGPEFLIYFQGTGAADDSGLPNDRFFAVRPEGSVSTLKIQRTERGDSAVYLCASSLGLAGVNEQFFGPGTRLTVL.

The rearrangement uses TRBV10-1 and TRBJ2-5; D remains ambiguous. TRBJ2-7 explains the end of the DNA better; the J call may be wrong. This CDR3 comprises 12 residues. Germline assignment: CDR1 WNHNN and CDR2 SYGVQD (reference sequence). Here the CDR3 reads CASSEHFYEQYF. The CDR3 nucleotides read TGCGCCAGCAGTGAGCATTTCTACGAGCAGTACTTC.

This chain joins TRBV10-3 and TRBJ1-2; TRBD1 might be the D (5 bases). The CDR3 consists of 14 residues. CDR1 ENHRY and CDR2 SYGVKD come from the germline V gene. Trimming shortened V by 2 bases and J by 6 bases, and 13 bases separated the two germline ends. For the CDR3, the DNA is TGTGCCATCAGTGAGGTAGGGCAGGGAAATGGCTACACCTTC. Its translation is CAISEVGQGNGYTF.

The chain recombines TRBV10-2 with TRBJ2-1, with D perhaps matching TRBD2 (6 bases). Germline CDR1 and CDR2: WSHSY and SAAADI. This CDR3 contains 16 residues. With 5 bases removed from V and 7 bases from J, the gap between germline ends came to 21 bases. The CDR3 protein is CASSLNPIAAGNEQFF. The DNA for the CDR3 is TGCGCCAGCAGTTTGAATCCCATAGCCGCGGGGAATGAGCAGTTCTTC.

The V and J genes are TRBV7-3 and TRBJ2-3; D is possibly TRBD2 (6 bases). This CDR3 has 14 amino acids. Trimming removed 5 bases from V and 1 base from J, with 10 bases in between. Germline V gene lookup returns CDR1 SGHTA and CDR2 FQGTGA. CDR3 loop: CASSAGLGTDTQYF. The CDR3 bases are TGTGCCAGCAGCGCGGGACTCGGCACAGATACGCAGTATTTT. Complete variable domain (other parts from reference TRBV7-3 and TRBJ2-3): GAGVSQTPSNKVTEKGKYVELRCDPISGHTALYWYRQSLGQGPEFLIYFQGTGAADDSGLPNDRFFAVRPEGSVSTLKIQRTERGDSAVYLCASSAGLGTDTQYFGPGTRLTVL.

The chain couples TRBV6-5 to TRBJ2-5, with D possibly being TRBD1 (5 bases). The DNA matches TRBJ2-7 better at its end, which makes the J call doubtful. Germline V CDR1 and CDR2: MNHEY, SVGAGI. This CDR3 contains 13 residues. In nucleotides, the CDR3 is TGTGCCAGCAGTTCTTTAAGCAGGGCCGAGCAGTACTTC. It translates to CASSSLSRAEQYF.

CDR3 nucleotide sequence: TGTGCCAGCAGCGTACGGGAGGGAGGAAATTCACCCCTCCACTTT. As protein: CASSVREGGNSPLHF. J is TRBJ1-6 and V is TRBV9; D unclear. V was cut by 1 base and J by 7 bases, with 12 bases left in between. Germline values: CDR1 SGDLS, CDR2 YYNGEE. This CDR3 has 15 amino acids.

The sample holds one count of this clone. The same CDR3 arises from other DNA sequences in this sample as well. The rearrangement joins TRBV5-4 to TRBJ2-5; possibly TRBD2 for D (6 bases). The germline V and J ends were trimmed by 2 bases and 1 base, with 15 bases remaining between them. The CDR3 consists of 16 residues. CDR1 and CDR2 from the germline V gene are SGHNT and YYREEE (reference sequence). This CDR3 is CASSFGDPGLQETQYF. The CDR3 bases are TGTGCCAGCAGCTTCGGGGACCCGGGACTCCAAGAGACCCAGTACTTC.

This clone showed up just once. This chain uses TRBV6-5 with TRBJ1-5; possibly TRBD1 for D (5 bases). The CDR3 length is 12 residues. Germline CDR1 reads MNHEY; CDR2 reads SVGAGI. The V and J ends lost 8 bases and 4 bases respectively, with 9 bases between them. The CDR3 sequence is CASQGRNQPQHF. The CDR3 nucleotides read TGTGCCAGCCAGGGAAGAAATCAGCCCCAGCATTTT.

V is TRBV21-1 and J is TRBJ2-5; the D call TRBD1 from the table was never checked on the DNA. The DNA matches TRBJ2-7 better at its end, which makes the J call doubtful. TRBV21-1 counts as a pseudogene. The CDR3 has 14 amino acids. CDR3 loop: CASSKDRCPYEQYF. CDR3 bases: TGTGCCAGCAGCAAAGACAGGTGTCCCTACGAGCAGTACTTC.

The chain employs TRBV6-1 and TRBJ1-5, with no clear D. Germline CDR1 MNHNS, CDR2 SASEGT. This CDR3 comprises 15 residues. The V end lost 2 bases, the J end lost 4 bases, and 12 bases lay between the germline ends. As DNA, the CDR3 is TGTGCCAGCAGTGAAATGGGAGGATGGAATCAGCCCCAGCATTTT. Encoded protein: CASSEMGGWNQPQHF.

This chain links TRBV18 with TRBJ1-6; no clear D. CDR3 length: 12 residues. Trimming took off 3 bases at V and 7 bases at J, with 4 bases between the two ends. In germline, CDR1 is KGHSH, CDR2 LQKENI. The CDR3 loop reads CASSPENSPLHF. Here the CDR3 DNA reads TGTGCCAGCTCACCCGAGAATTCACCCCTCCACTTT.

V usage is TRBV27 and J usage is TRBJ1-5; D not resolved. Trimming stripped 3 bases from V and 0 bases from J, with 6 bases between. The CDR3 is 14 amino acids. Germline V CDR1 and CDR2: MNHEY, SMNVEV (reference sequence). CDR3 region: CASSLGGSNQPQHF. The CDR3 DNA sequence: TGTGCCAGCAGTTTGGGAGGTAGCAATCAGCCCCAGCATTTT.

The J gene is TRBJ1-1, the V gene TRBV7-3; 7 bases fit TRBD1. In germline, CDR1 is SGHTA, CDR2 FQGTGA. V shed 3 bases and J 0 bases; nucleotides not matched to a gene: 4. The CDR3 sequence is 15 residues long. This CDR3 is CASSFSTGMNTEAFF. Here the CDR3 DNA reads TGTGCCAGCAGCTTCTCGACAGGGATGAACACTGAAGCTTTCTTT. Drawing the rest from reference TRBV7-3 and TRBJ1-1, the complete variable domain is GAGVSQTPSNKVTEKGKYVELRCDPISGHTALYWYRQSLGQGPEFLIYFQGTGAADDSGLPNDRFFAVRPEGSVSTLKIQRTERGDSAVYLCASSFSTGMNTEAFFGQGTRLTVV.

The CDR3 DNA reads as TGTGCCAGCAGCCCTACTCGCGAGCAGTACTTC. It translates to CASSPTREQYF. V usage is TRBV7-2 and J usage is TRBJ2-7; D is ambiguous. Germline V gives CDR1 SGHTA, CDR2 FQGNSA. V shed 5 bases and J shed 6 bases, with 8 bases lying between them. The CDR3 totals 11 residues.

The gene calls are TRBV5-1 and TRBJ2-7, with TRBD1 matching over 12 bases. The CDR3 has 14 amino acids. V shed 6 bases and J 4 bases; nucleotides not matched to a gene: 5. CDR1 and CDR2 (germline): SGHRS, YFSETQ. CDR3 bases: TGCGCCAGCACCCGGGACAGGGGGCTATACGAGCAGTACTTC. Translated, it gives CASTRDRGLYEQYF.

This clone was detected a few times. The chain combines TRBV5-4 with TRBJ1-2; TRBD1 matches at 7 bases. V dropped 1 base and J dropped 4; count of bases not matched to a gene: 4. Looked up from germline, CDR1 is SGHNT and CDR2 is YYREEE (reference sequence). The CDR3 sequence is 14 residues long. The CDR3 loop reads CASSLPGQSYGYTF. The CDR3 DNA is TGTGCCAGCAGCTTGCCGGGACAGAGCTATGGCTACACCTTC.

This clone was recorded only once. The chain employs TRBV7-9 and TRBJ1-1; D remains unclear. CDR3 length: 18 amino acids. Germline CDR1 reads SEHNR; CDR2 reads FQNEAQ (reference sequence). Trimming shortened V by 3 bases and J by 1 base, and 21 bases separated the two germline ends. In nucleotides, the CDR3 is TGTGCCAGCAGCTTTGGGGTGAGGGTTAACCGGCCGAACACTGAAGCTTTCTTT. This sequence encodes CASSFGVRVNRPNTEAFF.

This chain joins TRBV5-1 and TRBJ1-2; TRBD1 matches at 8 bases. CDR3 length: 15 amino acids. V lost 3 bases, J lost 5 bases, and 9 bases stayed unmatched. Germline CDR1 SGHRS, CDR2 YFSETQ. The CDR3 sequence is CASSSQGEKGYGYTF. As DNA, the CDR3 is TGCGCCAGCAGCTCACAGGGGGAGAAAGGGTATGGCTACACCTTC.

The genes are TRBV9 and TRBJ2-7, with TRBD1 matching over 8 bases. The J segment lost 3 bases and the V segment lost 0 bases, leaving 14 bases of the junction unmatched. This CDR3 comprises 18 residues. Per germline, CDR1 SGDLS and CDR2 YYNGEE. Here the CDR3 reads CASSVGSDPRTGSYEQYF. Written as DNA, the CDR3 is TGTGCCAGCAGCGTAGGCAGTGATCCCCGGACAGGGAGCTACGAGCAGTACTTC.

The rearrangement joins TRBV4-1 to TRBJ1-1; 7 nucleotides line up with TRBD1. Germline V CDR1 and CDR2: MGHRA, YSYEKL. The CDR3 has 18 residues. Losses at the gene ends were 2 bases for V and 4 bases for J; bases not matched to a gene: 16. CDR3 sequence reads: CASSQSPTGVGGSTEAFF. For the CDR3, the DNA is TGCGCCAGCAGCCAAAGCCCAACAGGGGTAGGTGGATCCACTGAAGCTTTCTTT.